This T cell receptor (beta chain) was obtained from a study of blood T cell repertoires in COVID-19. Overall study: Collection of acute and convalescent COVID-19 samples took place in the United States, Italy and Spain.

Libraries were prepared by immunoSEQ multiplex PCR; TCRdb keeps only in-frame clonotypes and omits some of them. The sample yields over 85,000 clones, approximately 91% seen once. The V gene end was trimmed by 4 bases and the J gene end by 1 base; junction bases not matched to a gene: 7. This CDR3 is built from 16 residues. The germline CDR1 and CDR2 sequences are KGHSH and LQKENI. The chain uses TRBV18 and TRBJ1-1; 9 nucleotides align to TRBD1. The sample taken for sequencing was peripheral blood. This clonotype originated in a young man with acute or convalescent COVID-19. The CDR3 DNA reads TGTGCCAGCTCACGGGACAGGGCGACACCGAACACTGAAGCTTTCTTT. It specifies CASSRDRATPNTEAFF.